The next 20 T cell receptor beta chains were all read from a single sample in a study of blood T cell repertoires in COVID-19 (dated by TCRdb to the early 2020s). Libraries were prepared through the immunoSEQ multiplex PCR assay. TCRdb retrieved this table from immuneACCESS and kept in-frame rearrangements only. Not all clones are present; in checked studies, unresolved V genes account for under half, and no reason is known for the remainder. Present in this sample are hundreds of thousands of clones, 75% to 90% of which were seen just once. 6.5% of the sample comes from the top ten. The source material was peripheral blood. These receptors were obtained from a man in his sixties who had recovered from COVID-19.

The chain is built from TRBV15 and TRBJ2-5; D unclear. Germline loops: CDR1 LNHNV, CDR2 YYDKDF (reference sequence). The CDR3 covers 13 residues. Trimming took 8 bases from V and 0 from J, leaving 10 bases between them. The DNA of the CDR3 is TGTGCCACCTCAAGTCGGTACCAAGAGACCCAGTACTTC. Translating gives CATSSRYQETQYF.

The V and J genes are TRBV18 and TRBJ2-3; TRBD2 matches at 8 bases. V lost 2 bases, J lost 3 bases, and 16 bases stayed unmatched. CDR1 is KGHSH, CDR2 LQKENI, per germline. The CDR3 is 19 residues long. CDR3 protein: CASSPNPLGGAGVTDTQYF. The CDR3 DNA is TGTGCCAGCTCACCAAACCCCTTGGGCGGAGCGGGGGTGACAGATACGCAGTATTTT.

The sample holds one count of this clone. The chain has TRBV24-1 and TRBJ2-5; TRBD1 matches 8 bases. V lost 3 bases to trimming and J lost 5 bases; unmatched junction nucleotides: 7. Germline CDR1 and CDR2: KGHDR and SFDVKD. The CDR3 has 15 amino acids. This CDR3 reads CATSDPTGGRETQYF. DNA for the CDR3: TGTGCCACCAGTGATCCAACAGGGGGGAGGGAGACCCAGTACTTC.

Notes on this clone: Other DNA sequences in this sample translate to the same CDR3. The gene calls are TRBV3-1 (or the pseudogene TRBV3-2) and TRBJ1-2, with D maybe TRBD1 (6 bases). In germline, CDR1 is LGHDT, CDR2 YNNKEL (reference sequence). V shed 1 base and J shed 4 bases, with 7 bases lying between them. This CDR3 is built from 13 residues. The CDR3: CASSQGGGYGYTF. The CDR3, as DNA: TGTGCCAGCAGCCAAGGAGGGGGCTATGGCTACACCTTC.

The chain couples TRBV3-1 (or the pseudogene TRBV3-2) to TRBJ1-1; D might be TRBD1 (5 bases). V was clipped by 3 bases and J by 11 bases, with 16 bases between them. From germline, CDR1 is LGHDT and CDR2 YNNKEL (reference sequence). The CDR3 is 13 amino acids. This CDR3 reads CASSHLAGLGAFF. CDR3 bases: TGTGCCAGCAGCCACCTTGCGGGACTCGGGGCTTTCTTT.

The chain recombines TRBV19 with TRBJ2-1, with a tentative D call TRBD1 (5 bases). Germline CDR1 is LNHDA and CDR2 is SQIVND (reference sequence). Trimming stripped 4 bases from V and 0 bases from J, with 7 bases between. CDR3 length: 14 residues. The CDR3 is CASSKGVSYNEQFF. Written as DNA, the CDR3 is TGTGCCAGTAGTAAAGGGGTCTCCTACAATGAGCAGTTCTTC.

The chain links TRBV9 to TRBJ1-3; TRBD1 is a possible D gene (5 bases). There are 16 residues in the CDR3. V was pared by 0 bases and J by 0 bases, with 10 bases between. In germline, CDR1 is SGDLS, CDR2 YYNGEE. The CDR3 region has the DNA TGTGCCAGCAGCGTAGGGGGACTGAGCTCTGGAAACACCATATATTTT. Residues: CASSVGGLSSGNTIYF.

The count of this clone is one. The chain employs TRBV5-1 and TRBJ1-4; tentative D call: TRBD1 (5 bases). This CDR3 is 14 amino acids long. V gave up 2 bases and J gave up 5 bases, with 10 bases separating them. Germline CDR1 and CDR2: SGHRS and YFSETQ. The CDR3 nucleotides are TGCGCCAGCAGCTTTGGGCAGGGCAATGAAAAACTGTTTTTT. Protein sequence: CASSFGQGNEKLFF.

The V and J genes are TRBV5-1 and TRBJ2-7; perhaps TRBD2 as D (6 bases). CDR3 size: 19 residues. V lost 0 bases to trimming and J lost 3 bases, with 25 bases between them. The germline CDR1 and CDR2 sequences are SGHRS and YFSETQ. CDR3 sequence: CASSLVTRREQISYYEQYF. DNA for the CDR3: TGCGCCAGCAGCTTGGTTACCAGGAGGGAGCAAATTAGTTACTACGAGCAGTACTTC.

This chain connects TRBV7-2 to TRBJ2-7; 7 bases line up with TRBD1. Germline assignment: CDR1 SGHTA and CDR2 FQGNSA. The CDR3 runs to 15 residues. V gave up 5 bases and J gave up 0 bases; unmatched junction bases: 7. CDR3 in amino acids: CASSPRQGSSYEQYF. The CDR3 DNA reads as TGTGCCAGCAGCCCCCGACAGGGTAGCTCCTACGAGCAGTACTTC.

The chain recombines TRBV19 with TRBJ1-1; 8 nucleotides align to TRBD1. The germline V gene encodes CDR1 LNHDA and CDR2 SQIVND (reference sequence). The CDR3 sequence is 16 residues long. V shed 1 base, J shed 1 base, and the junction held 5 bases outside the gene matches. The CDR3 nucleotides are TGTGCCAGTAGTATAGTCGGACAGGGTTGGAACACTGAAGCTTTCTTT. Amino acid sequence: CASSIVGQGWNTEAFF. Together with reference TRBV19 and TRBJ1-1, the CDR3 gives the full variable domain: DGGITQSPKYLFRKEGQNVTLSCEQNLNHDAMYWYRQDPGQGLRLIYYSQIVNDFQKGDIAEGYSVSREKKESFPLTVTSAQKNPTAFYLCASSIVGQGWNTEAFFGQGTRLTVV.

The rearrangement uses TRBV7-8 and TRBJ1-1; D remains ambiguous. The germline V gene encodes CDR1 SGHVS and CDR2 FQNEAQ. Trimming left V 3 bases short and J 1 base short, with 6 bases between. The CDR3 consists of 13 residues. DNA of the CDR3: TGTGCCAGCAGCTTCGGTGGGAACACTGAAGCTTTCTTT. It specifies CASSFGGNTEAFF.

The V gene is TRBV7-9, the J gene TRBJ2-1; 9 bases match TRBD2. V lost 4 bases, J lost 2 bases, and 3 bases stayed unmatched. The CDR3 totals 15 residues. The germline gives CDR1 SEHNR, CDR2 FQNEAQ (reference sequence). CDR3 residues: CASSSPSGTYNEQFF. CDR3 nucleotides: TGTGCCAGCAGCTCCCCTAGCGGGACCTACAATGAGCAGTTCTTC.

V and J are TRBV4-1 and TRBJ2-1; D might be TRBD2 (6 bases). CDR3 size: 15 residues. Deletions cut 4 bases from V and 6 bases from J, with 16 bases between. Per germline, CDR1 MGHRA and CDR2 YSYEKL. The CDR3 loop is CASSPYETRGNEQFF. Here the CDR3 DNA reads TGCGCCAGCAGCCCCTATGAGACTAGAGGCAATGAGCAGTTCTTC.

J is TRBJ1-3 and V is TRBV19; 8 bases fit TRBD1. Germline V lookup: CDR1 LNHDA, CDR2 SQIVND (reference sequence). CDR3 length: 16 amino acids. J was trimmed by 4 bases and V by 3 bases; bases with no gene match: 8. CDR3 sequence: CASSISSGGFGNTIYF. In DNA form, the CDR3 reads TGTGCCAGTAGTATCTCTTCAGGGGGCTTCGGAAACACCATATATTTT.

The V gene is TRBV5-6, the J gene TRBJ1-2; D gene uncertain. This CDR3 has 16 residues. V dropped 5 bases and J dropped 5 bases, with 22 bases sitting between them. Germline assignment: CDR1 SGHDT and CDR2 YYEEEE. The DNA of the CDR3 is TGTGCCAGCAGTTCTATTGTCCCAGTAGCTGGGTATGGCTACACCTTC. As protein: CASSSIVPVAGYGYTF.

J is TRBJ2-1 and V is TRBV28; D call uncertain. V was trimmed by 7 bases and J by 7 bases, leaving 23 bases between them. The CDR3 spans 16 residues. The germline V gene encodes CDR1 MDHEN and CDR2 SYDVKM. This CDR3 is CASNPLRLAADNEQFF. The CDR3 bases are TGTGCCAGCAACCCTTTGAGGTTGGCCGCAGATAATGAGCAGTTCTTC. The full variable domain, its missing parts supplied by reference TRBV28 and TRBJ2-1, is DVKVTQSSRYLVKRTGEKVFLECVQDMDHENMFWYRQDPGLGLRLIYFSYDVKMKEKGDIPEGYSVSREKKERFSLILESASTNQTSMYLCASNPLRLAADNEQFFGPGTRLTVL.

The sample holds one count of this clone. V gene TRBV9 combines with J gene TRBJ1-5; D is undetermined. The CDR3 runs to 15 residues. The V and J ends lost 4 bases and 1 base respectively, with 12 bases between them. Germline V lookup: CDR1 SGDLS, CDR2 YYNGEE. CDR3 in DNA: TGTGCCAGCAGCTCTAGACCCGACAGCAATCAGCCCCAGCATTTT. This translates into CASSSRPDSNQPQHF.

CDR3 residues: CAWSVGGARNTEAFF. CDR3 in DNA: TGTGCCTGGAGTGTAGGGGGGGCTAGGAACACTGAAGCTTTCTTT. The chain employs TRBV30 and TRBJ1-1; D is perhaps TRBD1 (6 bases). The CDR3 spans 15 residues. The V gene's germline CDR1 is GTSNPN and CDR2 SVGIG (reference sequence). V lost 0 bases, J lost 1 base, and 12 bases lay in between.

The rearrangement joins TRBV6-5 to TRBJ2-5, with a tentative D call TRBD2 (6 bases). The CDR3 runs 15 residues. V lost 0 bases and J lost 2, with 10 bases in between. CDR1 and CDR2 from the germline V gene are MNHEY and SVGAGI. CDR3 loop: CASSYSGGPQETQYF. CDR3 DNA: TGTGCCAGCAGTTACTCGGGGGGACCGCAAGAGACCCAGTACTTC.